This TCR beta chain stems from a study of shared clonotypes between healthy human individuals. To note about this clone: Antigen: not known.

CDR1 is MGHRA and CDR2 is YSYEKL in the germline V gene. The CDR3 is 17 residues long. V lost 4 bases to trimming and J lost 4 bases; unmatched junction nucleotides: 13. Findings and limits, study-wide: With a handful of donors compared, around 5% of naive CD4 clonotypes were shared. Naive subsets generally had larger estimated richness than memory subsets.

DNA at 200 ng, tens of thousands of T cell genomes, went into sorted-subset replicate PCRs. Authors' data handling: ImmunoSEQ yielded junction-only sequences lacking quality scores, so filtering differed. Profiled with immunoSEQ multiplex PCR; TCRdb holds only in-frame clones, not every one. The V and J calls and clone size were taken over from that table, and D and trimming were inferred from the DNA. Among about 1.5 million clones listed, 95% to 99% were seen once. The sequenced sample consisted of naive CD4+ T cells sorted from blood. Subset denoted: CD45RA+ positively selected. The TCR was taken from a man aged 25 to 40 in good health. The chain couples TRBV4-1 to TRBJ1-2, with 9 bases fitting TRBD1. CDR3 protein: CASSRRITTGGSYGYTF. CDR3 DNA: TGCGCCAGCAGCCGTCGAATAACTACAGGGGGCAGCTATGGCTACACCTTC.